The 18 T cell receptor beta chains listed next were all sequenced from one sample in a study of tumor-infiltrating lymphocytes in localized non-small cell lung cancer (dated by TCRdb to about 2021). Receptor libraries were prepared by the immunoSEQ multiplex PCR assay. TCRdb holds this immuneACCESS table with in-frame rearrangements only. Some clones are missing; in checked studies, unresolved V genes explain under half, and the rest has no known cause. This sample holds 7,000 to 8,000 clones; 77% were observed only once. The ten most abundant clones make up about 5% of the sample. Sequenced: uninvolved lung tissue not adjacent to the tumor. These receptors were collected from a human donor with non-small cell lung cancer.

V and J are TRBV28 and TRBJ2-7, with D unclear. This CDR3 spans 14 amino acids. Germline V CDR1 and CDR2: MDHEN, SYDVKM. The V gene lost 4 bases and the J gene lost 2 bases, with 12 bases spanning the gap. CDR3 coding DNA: TGTGCCAGCAGTTCACCCGGCCTCACCTACGAGCAGTACTTC. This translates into CASSSPGLTYEQYF.

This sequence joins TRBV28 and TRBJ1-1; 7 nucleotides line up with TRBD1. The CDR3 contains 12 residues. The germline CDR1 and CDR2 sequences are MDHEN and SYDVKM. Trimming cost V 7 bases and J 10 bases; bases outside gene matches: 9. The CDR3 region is CASKTGDLRAFF. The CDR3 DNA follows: TGTGCCAGCAAAACAGGGGACTTGAGAGCTTTCTTT.

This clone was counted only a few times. The CDR3 bases are TGTGCCTGGAGCCAGCGGTTCAATGAGCAGTTCTTC. Protein product: CAWSQRFNEQFF. The chain recombines TRBV30 with TRBJ2-1; perhaps TRBD2 as D (5 bases). Trimming took 3 bases from V and 6 from J, leaving 9 bases between them. From germline, CDR1 is GTSNPN and CDR2 SVGIG (reference sequence). This CDR3 spans 12 amino acids.

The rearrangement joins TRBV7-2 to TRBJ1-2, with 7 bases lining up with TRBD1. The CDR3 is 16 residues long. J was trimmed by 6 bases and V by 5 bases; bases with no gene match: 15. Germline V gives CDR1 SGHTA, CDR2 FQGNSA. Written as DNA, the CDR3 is TGTGCCAGCAGCACAGCGACCTGGGACAGAGGGAATGGCTACACCTTC. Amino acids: CASSTATWDRGNGYTF.

The CDR3 bases are TGTGCCAGCAGTTACTCGTCCAGGGCCAGGAACTATGGCTACACCTTC. Its translation: CASSYSSRARNYGYTF. The V gene is TRBV6-5, the J gene TRBJ1-2; weak D call: TRBD1 (5 bases). Germline CDR1 MNHEY, CDR2 SVGAGI. Trimming removed 0 bases at V and 2 bases at J, with 13 bases between. CDR3 size: 16 residues.

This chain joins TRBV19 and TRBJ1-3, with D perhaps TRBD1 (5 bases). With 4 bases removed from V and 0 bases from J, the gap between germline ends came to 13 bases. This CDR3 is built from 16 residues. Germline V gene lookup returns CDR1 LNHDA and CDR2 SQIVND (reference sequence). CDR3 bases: TGTGCCAGTAGTACGGGCGGGGCGAGCTCTGGAAACACCATATATTTT. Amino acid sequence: CASSTGGASSGNTIYF.

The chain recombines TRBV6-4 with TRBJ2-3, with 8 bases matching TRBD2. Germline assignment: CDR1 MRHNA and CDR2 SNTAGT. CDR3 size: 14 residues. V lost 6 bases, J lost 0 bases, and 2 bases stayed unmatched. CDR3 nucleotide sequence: TGTGCCAGCAGCGCTAGCGGGAGCACAGATACGCAGTATTTT. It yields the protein CASSASGSTDTQYF.

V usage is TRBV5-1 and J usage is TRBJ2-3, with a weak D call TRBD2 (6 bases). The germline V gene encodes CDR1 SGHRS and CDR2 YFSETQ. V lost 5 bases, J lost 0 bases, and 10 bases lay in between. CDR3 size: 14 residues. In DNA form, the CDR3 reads TGCGCCAGCAGGCGGGACTCTAGCACAGATACGCAGTATTTT. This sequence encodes CASRRDSSTDTQYF.

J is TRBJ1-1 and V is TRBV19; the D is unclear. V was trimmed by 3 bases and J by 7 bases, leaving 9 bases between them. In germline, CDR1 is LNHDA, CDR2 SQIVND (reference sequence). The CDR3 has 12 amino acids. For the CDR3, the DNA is TGTGCCAGTAGTATTCGGGCGAATGAAGCTTTCTTT. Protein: CASSIRANEAFF.

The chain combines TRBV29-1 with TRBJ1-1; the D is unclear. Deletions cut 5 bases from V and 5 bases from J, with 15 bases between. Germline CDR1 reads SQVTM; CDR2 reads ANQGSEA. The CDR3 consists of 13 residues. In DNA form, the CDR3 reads TGCAGCGTTTCGGAAGACTTGTTAACTGAAGCTTTCTTT. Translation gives CSVSEDLLTEAFF.

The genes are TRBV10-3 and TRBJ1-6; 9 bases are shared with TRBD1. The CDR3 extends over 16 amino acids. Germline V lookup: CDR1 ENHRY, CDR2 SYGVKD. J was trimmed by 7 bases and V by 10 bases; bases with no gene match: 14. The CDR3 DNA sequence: TGTGCCACCGCACAACTTCGACAGGGGGAGAATTCACCCCTCCACTTT. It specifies CATAQLRQGENSPLHF.

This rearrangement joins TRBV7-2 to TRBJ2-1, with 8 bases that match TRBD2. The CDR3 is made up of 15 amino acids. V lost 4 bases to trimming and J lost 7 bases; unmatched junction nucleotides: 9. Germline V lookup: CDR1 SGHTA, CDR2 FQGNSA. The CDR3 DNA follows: TGTGCCAGCAGCTACCCACAAGCGGGGGTAAATGAGCAGTTCTTC. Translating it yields CASSYPQAGVNEQFF.

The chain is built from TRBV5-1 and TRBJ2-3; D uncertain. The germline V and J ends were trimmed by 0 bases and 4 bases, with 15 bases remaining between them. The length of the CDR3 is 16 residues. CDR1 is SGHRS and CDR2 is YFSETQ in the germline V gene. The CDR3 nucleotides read TGCGCCAGCAGCTTGGCGGCCTTACCGAGACCAGATACGCAGTATTTT. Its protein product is CASSLAALPRPDTQYF.

The CDR3 loop reads CASSLAGGDTYEQYF. The DNA for the CDR3 is TGTGCCAGCAGCTTGGCCGGCGGGGACACCTACGAGCAGTACTTC. The chain has TRBV5-4 and TRBJ2-5; possibly TRBD1 or TRBD2 for D (6 bases each). The DNA end lines up better with TRBJ2-7; the J call may be wrong. The CDR3 runs 15 residues. CDR1 and CDR2 from the germline V gene are SGHNT and YYREEE (reference sequence).

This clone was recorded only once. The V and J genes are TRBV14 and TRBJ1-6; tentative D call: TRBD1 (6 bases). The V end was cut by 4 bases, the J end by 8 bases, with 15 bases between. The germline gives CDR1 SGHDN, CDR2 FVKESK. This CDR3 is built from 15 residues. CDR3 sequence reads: CASSPSTGGYSPLHF. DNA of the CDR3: TGTGCCAGCAGCCCTTCGACAGGCGGTTATTCACCCCTCCACTTT.

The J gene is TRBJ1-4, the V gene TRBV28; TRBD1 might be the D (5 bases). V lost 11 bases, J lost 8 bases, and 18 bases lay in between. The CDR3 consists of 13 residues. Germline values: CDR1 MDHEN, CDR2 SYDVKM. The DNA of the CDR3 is TGTGCCTCCCGGGACCCTCCGGGGGAAAAACTGTTTTTT. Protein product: CASRDPPGEKLFF. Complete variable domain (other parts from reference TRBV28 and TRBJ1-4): DVKVTQSSRYLVKRTGEKVFLECVQDMDHENMFWYRQDPGLGLRLIYFSYDVKMKEKGDIPEGYSVSREKKERFSLILESASTNQTSMYLCASRDPPGEKLFFGSGTQLSVL.

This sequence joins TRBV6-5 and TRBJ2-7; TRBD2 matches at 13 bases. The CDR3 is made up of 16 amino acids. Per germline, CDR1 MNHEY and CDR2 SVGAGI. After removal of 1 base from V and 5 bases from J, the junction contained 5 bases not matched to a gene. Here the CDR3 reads CASSYLGLAGVHEQYF. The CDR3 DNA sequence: TGTGCCAGCAGTTACTTAGGACTAGCGGGAGTCCACGAGCAGTACTTC.

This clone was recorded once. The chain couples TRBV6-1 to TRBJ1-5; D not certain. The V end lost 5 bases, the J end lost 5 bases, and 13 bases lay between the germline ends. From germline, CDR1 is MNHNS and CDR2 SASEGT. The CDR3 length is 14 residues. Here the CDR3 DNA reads TGTGCCAGCAGTATGTCCAACTGGGATCAGCCCCAGCATTTT. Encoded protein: CASSMSNWDQPQHF.